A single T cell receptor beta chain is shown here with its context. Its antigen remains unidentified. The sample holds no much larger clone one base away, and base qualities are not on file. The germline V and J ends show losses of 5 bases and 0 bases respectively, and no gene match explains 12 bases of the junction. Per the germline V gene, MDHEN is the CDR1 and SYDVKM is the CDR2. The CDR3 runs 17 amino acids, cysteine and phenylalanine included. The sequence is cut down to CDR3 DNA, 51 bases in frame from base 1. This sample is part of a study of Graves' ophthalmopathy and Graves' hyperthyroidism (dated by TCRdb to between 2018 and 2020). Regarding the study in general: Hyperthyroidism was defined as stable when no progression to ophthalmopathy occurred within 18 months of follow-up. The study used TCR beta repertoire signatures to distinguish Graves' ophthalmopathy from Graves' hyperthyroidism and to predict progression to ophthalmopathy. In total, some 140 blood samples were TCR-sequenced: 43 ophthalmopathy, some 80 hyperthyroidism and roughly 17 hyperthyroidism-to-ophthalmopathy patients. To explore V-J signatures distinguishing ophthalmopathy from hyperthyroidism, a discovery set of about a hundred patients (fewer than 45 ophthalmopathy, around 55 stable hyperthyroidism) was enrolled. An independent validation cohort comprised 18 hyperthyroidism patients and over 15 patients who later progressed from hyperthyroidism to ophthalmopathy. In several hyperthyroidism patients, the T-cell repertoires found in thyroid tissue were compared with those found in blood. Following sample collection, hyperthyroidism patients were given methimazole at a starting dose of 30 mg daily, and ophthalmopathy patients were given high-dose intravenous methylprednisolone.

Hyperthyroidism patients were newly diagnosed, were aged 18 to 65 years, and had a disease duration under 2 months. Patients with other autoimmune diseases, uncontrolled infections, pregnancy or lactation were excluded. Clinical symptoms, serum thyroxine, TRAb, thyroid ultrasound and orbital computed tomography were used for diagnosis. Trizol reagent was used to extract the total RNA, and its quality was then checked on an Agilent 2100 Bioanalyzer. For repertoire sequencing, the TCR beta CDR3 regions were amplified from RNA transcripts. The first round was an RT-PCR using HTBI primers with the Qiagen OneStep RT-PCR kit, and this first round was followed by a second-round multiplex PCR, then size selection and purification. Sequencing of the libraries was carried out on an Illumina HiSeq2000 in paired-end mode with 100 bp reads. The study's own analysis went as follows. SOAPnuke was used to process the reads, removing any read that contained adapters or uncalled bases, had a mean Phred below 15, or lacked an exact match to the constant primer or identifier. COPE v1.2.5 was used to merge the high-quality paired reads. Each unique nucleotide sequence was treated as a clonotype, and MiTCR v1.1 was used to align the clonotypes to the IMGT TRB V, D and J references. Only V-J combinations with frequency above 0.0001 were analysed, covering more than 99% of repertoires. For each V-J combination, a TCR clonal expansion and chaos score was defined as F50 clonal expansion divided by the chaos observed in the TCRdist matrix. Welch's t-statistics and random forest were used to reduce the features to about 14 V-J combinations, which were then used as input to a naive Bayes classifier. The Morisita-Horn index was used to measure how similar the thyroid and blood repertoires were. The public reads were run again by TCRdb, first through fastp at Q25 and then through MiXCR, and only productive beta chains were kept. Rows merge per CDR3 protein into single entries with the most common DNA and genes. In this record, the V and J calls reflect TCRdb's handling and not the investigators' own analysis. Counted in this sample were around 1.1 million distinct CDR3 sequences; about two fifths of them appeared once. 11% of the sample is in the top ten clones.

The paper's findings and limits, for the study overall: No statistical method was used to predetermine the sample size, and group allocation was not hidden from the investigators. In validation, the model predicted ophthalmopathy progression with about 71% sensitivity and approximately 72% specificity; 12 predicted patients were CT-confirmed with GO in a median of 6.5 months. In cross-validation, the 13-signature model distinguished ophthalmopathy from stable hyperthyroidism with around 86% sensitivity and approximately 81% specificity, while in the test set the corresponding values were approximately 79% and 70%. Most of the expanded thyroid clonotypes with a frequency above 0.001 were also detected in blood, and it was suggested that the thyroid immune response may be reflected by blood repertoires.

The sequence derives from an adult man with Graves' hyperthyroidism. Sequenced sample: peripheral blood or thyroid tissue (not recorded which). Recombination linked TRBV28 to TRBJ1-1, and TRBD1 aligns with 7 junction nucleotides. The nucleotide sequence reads TGTGCCAGCAGTCAACCTAGCCGGGACAGCATGAACACTGAAGCTTTCTTT. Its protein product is CASSQPSRDSMNTEAFF.